This T cell receptor beta chain emerged from a study of CD8 T cells in ankylosing spondylitis. General study points: There were earlier reports of some motif variants in reactive arthritis synovial fluid and blood. In ankylosing spondylitis patients, matched synovial fluid reportedly showed significant enrichment of disease-linked clones. Among TCR beta sequences, a motif of eight highly homologous variants appeared characteristic of ankylosing spondylitis blood.

V shed 4 bases and J 2 bases; nucleotides not matched to a gene: 10. CDR1 is SGHRS, CDR2 YFSETQ, per germline. The CDR3 consists of 17 residues. In its sample, this clonotype was seen a few times. The antigen is undetermined. By quantitative 5'-RACE with molecular barcodes, the TCR beta libraries were made. A single record per CDR3 protein comes from TCRdb applying MiXCR to the 5' RACE reads. The table has about 240,000 distinct CDR3 sequences, around 10% seen once. The clonotype comes from a male donor with ankylosing spondylitis or in good health (not recorded which). Sequencing was performed on blood, either unsorted or a sorted T cell fraction (not recorded which). This sequence joins TRBV5-1 and TRBJ2-2; 8 bases align to TRBD2. The CDR3 DNA reads as TGCGCCAGCAGCCAAATCGTCGGGGGGGCCAACACCGGGGAGCTGTTTTTT. Its protein is CASSQIVGGANTGELFF.